This TCR beta chain is from a study of shared clonotypes between healthy human individuals. Study-wide findings and caveats: With a few donors compared, about 5% of naive CD4 clonotypes were shared.

This CDR3 contains 15 residues. Germline V gene data show CDR1 as SGDLS and CDR2 as YYNGEE. V dropped 2 bases and J dropped 4 bases, with 13 bases sitting between them. Worth noting for this clone: Its antigen is not identified.

TCRdb keeps only in-frame clones here, not all; method: immunoSEQ multiplex PCR. The sample shows about 980,000 clones, about three quarters of them seen only once. This chain links TRBV9 with TRBJ1-5; no firm D call. The sequence came from a man between 18 and 29 years old in good health. Sequencing was carried out using memory CD4+ T cells sorted from blood. Subset of the sample: CD45RA-negative fraction. The chain's CDR3 is CASSVGRDQNQPQHF. The CDR3 DNA reads as TGTGCCAGCAGCGTCGGACGGGATCAAAATCAGCCCCAGCATTTT.